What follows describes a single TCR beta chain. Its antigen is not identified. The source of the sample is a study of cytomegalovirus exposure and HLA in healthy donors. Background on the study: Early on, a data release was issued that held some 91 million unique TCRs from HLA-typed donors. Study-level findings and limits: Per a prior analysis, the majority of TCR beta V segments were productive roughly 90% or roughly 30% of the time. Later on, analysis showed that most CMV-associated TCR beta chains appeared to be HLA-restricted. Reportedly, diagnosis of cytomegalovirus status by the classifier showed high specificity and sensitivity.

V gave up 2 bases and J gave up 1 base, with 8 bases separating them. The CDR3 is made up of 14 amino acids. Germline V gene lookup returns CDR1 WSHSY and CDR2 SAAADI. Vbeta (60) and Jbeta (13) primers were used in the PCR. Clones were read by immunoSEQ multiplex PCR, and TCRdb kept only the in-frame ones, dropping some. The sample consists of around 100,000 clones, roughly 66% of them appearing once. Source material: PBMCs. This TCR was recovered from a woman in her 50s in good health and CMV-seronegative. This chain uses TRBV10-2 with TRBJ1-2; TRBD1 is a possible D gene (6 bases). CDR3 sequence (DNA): TGCGCCAGCAGTGAGACAGGGCTTAACTATGGCTACACCTTC. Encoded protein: CASSETGLNYGYTF.